The rows below give T cell receptor beta chains drawn from one sample of a study of regulatory T cells in long-lasting Graves disease. MiXCR, run by TCRdb on the multiplex PCR reads, gives a single entry per CDR3 protein. This table has 580,000 or so distinct CDR3 sequences, around 16% appearing once. The same data also went into a second study, on T cells in Graves' hyperthyroidism and ophthalmopathy.

The material sequenced was peripheral blood mononuclear cells (PBMCs), taken at new diagnosis, from a patient treated with antithyroid drugs. All receptors derive from a man between 18 and 35 years old with Graves disease. Both conserved end residues are part of each CDR3. Each record gives: D gene, clone size, V gene, CDR3 length, J gene, CDR3 protein, CDR3 DNA. D genes are given only for firm matches. Clone size is given for some rows only: seen once, a few or many times, or a class if the clone is expanded.

d_gene: TRBD1; abundance: NA; v_gene: TRBV29-1; len: 12; j_gene: TRBJ2-7; CDR3aa: CSVGQLSYEQYF; CDR3nt: TGCAGCGTGGGACAGCTAAGCTACGAGCAGTACTTC
d_gene: TRBD1; abundance: many; v_gene: TRBV24-1; len: 21; j_gene: TRBJ2-2; CDR3aa: CATSDPHTGTGIDRDTGELFF; CDR3nt: TGTGCCACCAGTGATCCCCATACCGGGACAGGAATAGATCGGGACACCGGGGAGCTGTTTTTT
d_gene: NA; abundance: NA; v_gene: TRBV13; len: 15; j_gene: TRBJ2-1; CDR3aa: CASSLGRGSRDEQFF; CDR3nt: TGTGCCAGCAGCTTAGGCCGAGGCTCCCGGGATGAGCAGTTCTTC
d_gene: TRBD2; abundance: many; v_gene: TRBV5-1; len: 16; j_gene: TRBJ2-5; CDR3aa: CASSSGTSGGQETQYF; CDR3nt: TGCGCCAGCAGCTCAGGGACTAGCGGGGGCCAAGAGACCCAGTACTTC
d_gene: NA; abundance: NA; v_gene: TRBV4-1; len: 16; j_gene: TRBJ1-6; CDR3aa: CASSQGGRSRNSPLHF; CDR3nt: TGCGCCAGCAGCCAAGGGGGCCGGAGCCGTAATTCACCCCTCCACTTT
d_gene: NA; abundance: many; v_gene: TRBV12-3/TRBV12-4; len: 15; j_gene: TRBJ2-1; CDR3aa: CASTRRGRGLGEQFF; CDR3nt: TGTGCCAGCACCCGGCGAGGTCGGGGGCTGGGTGAGCAGTTCTTC
d_gene: NA; abundance: NA; v_gene: TRBV3-1; len: 16; j_gene: TRBJ1-1; CDR3aa: CASSQGALALNTEAFF; CDR3nt: TGTGCCAGCAGCCAAGGTGCGTTAGCGCTGAACACTGAAGCTTTCTTT
d_gene: NA; abundance: NA; v_gene: TRBV12-3/TRBV12-4; len: 14; j_gene: TRBJ1-5; CDR3aa: CASSLAALGQPQHF; CDR3nt: TGTGCCAGCAGTTTGGCCGCCCTAGGTCAGCCCCAGCATTTT
d_gene: NA; abundance: few; v_gene: TRBV5-6; len: 14; j_gene: TRBJ2-2; CDR3aa: CASSLEGWTGELFF; CDR3nt: TGTGCCAGCAGCTTGGAGGGGTGGACCGGGGAGCTGTTTTTT
d_gene: NA; abundance: many; v_gene: TRBV24-1; len: 13; j_gene: TRBJ1-5; CDR3aa: CATSDSGNQPQHF; CDR3nt: TGTGCCACCAGTGATTCAGGCAATCAGCCCCAGCATTTT
d_gene: NA; abundance: NA; v_gene: TRBV19; len: 15; j_gene: TRBJ1-2; CDR3aa: CASSIAGRANYGYTF; CDR3nt: TGTGCCAGTAGTATAGCAGGTCGAGCTAACTATGGCTACACCTTC
d_gene: TRBD1; abundance: few; v_gene: TRBV7-9; len: 14; j_gene: TRBJ1-2; CDR3aa: CASSLQQGSYGYTF; CDR3nt: TGTGCCAGCAGCTTACAACAGGGGAGCTATGGCTACACCTTC
d_gene: NA; abundance: few; v_gene: TRBV25-1; len: 17; j_gene: TRBJ2-2; CDR3aa: CASSSPPGGPDTGELFF; CDR3nt: TGTGCCAGCAGTTCGCCTCCCGGAGGGCCTGACACCGGGGAGCTGTTTTTT
d_gene: NA; abundance: NA; v_gene: TRBV9; len: 14; j_gene: TRBJ2-5; CDR3aa: CASSGPQSQETQYF; CDR3nt: TGTGCCAGCAGCGGACCCCAATCCCAAGAGACCCAGTACTTC